This is a list of T cell receptor beta chains from one sample in a study of HIV-infected patients and healthy controls. TCRdb fed the 5' RACE reads into MiXCR, producing one record per CDR3 protein. The data hold about 12,000 distinct CDR3 sequences, with 5.1% observed a single time. The sample was blood. The receptors shown here come from an adult in good health. The CDR3 runs from the conserved cysteine through the conserved F or W. D genes are given only for firm matches. Not every row has a clone size; where given, it reads once, few, many or a size class.

medium-sized	.	TRBV6-5	TRBJ2-7	TGTGCCAGCAGTTACGACCGCTACGAGCAGTACTTC	CASSYDRYEQYF
many	.	TRBV30	TRBJ1-2	TGTGCCTGGAGTCAACAGACTAGCGGTGGCTACACCTTC	CAWSQQTSGGYTF
many	.	TRBV15	TRBJ2-3	TGTGCCACCAGCAGATCCCGACAGTACACAGATACGCAGTATTTT	CATSRSRQYTDTQYF
many	TRBD2	TRBV19	TRBJ2-2	TGTGCCAGTAGTACCCCTCGGGGGGTGAACACCGGGGAGCTGTTTTTT	CASSTPRGVNTGELFF
medium-sized	.	TRBV6-1	TRBJ2-5	TGTGCCAGCAGTGGGTCAGGAAGGGAGACCCAGTACTTC	CASSGSGRETQYF
many	.	TRBV12-3/TRBV12-4	TRBJ2-5	TGTGCCAGCAGTTTACGGGGACTTGATGAGACCCAGTACTTC	CASSLRGLDETQYF
few	TRBD2	TRBV15	TRBJ2-3	TGTGCCACCAGCAGAGTAGGTCTAGCGGGGGTACCACCAGATACGCAGTATTTT	CATSRVGLAGVPPDTQYF
many	.	TRBV13	TRBJ1-3	TGTGCCAGCAGCTTACGTTACAAGGACAGCCGATCACACTCTGGAAACACCATATATTTT	CASSLRYKDSRSHSGNTIYF
.	TRBD2	TRBV20-1	TRBJ2-2	TGCAGTGCTCGTCTAGCGGGGGGTCGCACCGGGGAGCTGTTTTTT	CSARLAGGRTGELFF
medium-sized	TRBD2	TRBV6-2/TRBV6-3	TRBJ2-1	TGTGCCAGCAAACGGACTAGCGGGGGAAATGAGCAGTTCTTC	CASKRTSGGNEQFF
many	TRBD2	TRBV7-9	TRBJ2-5	TGTGCCAGCAGCTTACCGACTAGCGGGGGGCCAGAGACCCAGTACTTC	CASSLPTSGGPETQYF
medium-sized	.	TRBV5-1	TRBJ2-3	TGCGCCAGCAGCCCACTCCAGAGATTTAACACAGATACGCAGTATTTT	CASSPLQRFNTDTQYF
medium-sized	.	TRBV7-8	TRBJ1-2	TGTGCCAGCAGCTTATCCTTCCAGGGGCGGGGTGGCTACACCTTC	CASSLSFQGRGGYTF
many	.	TRBV20-1	TRBJ2-5	TGCAGTGCTAGAGATTGGGGAGAGACCCAGTACTTC	CSARDWGETQYF
medium-sized	.	TRBV5-6	TRBJ2-7	TGTGCCAGCAGCCGGCGGGGTCAGCGTTCCACCTACGAGCAGTACTTC	CASSRRGQRSTYEQYF
medium-sized	.	TRBV28	TRBJ1-1	TGTGCCAGCAGCCCGGACGGGACGGGCACTGAAGCTTTCTTT	CASSPDGTGTEAFF
medium-sized	.	TRBV7-2	TRBJ1-3	TGTGCCAGTCAGAGAGGGGCATCAGGAAACACCATATATTTT	CASQRGASGNTIYF
many	TRBD1	TRBV14	TRBJ1-1	TGTGCCAGCAGCCCTCTGTACGGGACAGGGAAAAAGAACACTGAAGCTTTCTTT	CASSPLYGTGKKNTEAFF
medium-sized	.	TRBV6-1	TRBJ1-2	TGTGCCAGCAGTGAATCTGTGACTAACTATGGCTACACCTTC	CASSESVTNYGYTF
.	.	TRBV5-1	TRBJ2-3	TGCGCCAGCAGCTCTCAGGGGTGGACAGATACGCAGTATTTT	CASSSQGWTDTQYF
many	.	TRBV12-3/TRBV12-4	TRBJ2-7	TGTGCCAGCAGCGTTCAACGGGCGGTAGGTGAGCAGTACTTC	CASSVQRAVGEQYF
many	TRBD1	TRBV7-2	TRBJ2-5	TGTGCCAGCAGGAAAACAGGGGTAGAGACCCAGTACTTC	CASRKTGVETQYF
.	TRBD1	TRBV6-1	TRBJ1-5	TGTGCCAGCACCCCGGGACAGGTCCGCAATCAGCCCCAGCATTTT	CASTPGQVRNQPQHF
many	TRBD1	TRBV6-2/TRBV6-3	TRBJ2-5	TGTGCCAGCAGCTCGGACAGGGAACACCAAGAGACCCAGTACTTC	CASSSDREHQETQYF
many	TRBD1	TRBV7-2	TRBJ1-1	TGTGCCAGCAGCTTACGTGGCAGGGGGCTTACTGAAGCTTTCTTT	CASSLRGRGLTEAFF
many	.	TRBV5-1	TRBJ2-3	TGCGCCAGCAGCTCCAATTCACTAGAGGGCACGCAGTATTTT	CASSSNSLEGTQYF
medium-sized	.	TRBV5-1	TRBJ1-1	TGCGCCAGCAGCTTGGAGCGGGGACAGAACACTGAAGCTTTCTTT	CASSLERGQNTEAFF
many	.	TRBV5-4	TRBJ2-3	TGTGCCAGCAGCTTGGAGGAGGAGGCCACAGATACGCAGTATTTT	CASSLEEEATDTQYF
many	.	TRBV19	TRBJ1-1	TGTGCCAGTAGCTATGGTGGAACTGAAGCTTTCTTT	CASSYGGTEAFF
many	TRBD1	TRBV5-1	TRBJ2-7	TGCGCCAGCAGCAAGCTACAGGGGGCCGAGAACGAGCAGTACTTC	CASSKLQGAENEQYF
many	TRBD2	TRBV12-3/TRBV12-4	TRBJ2-3	TGTGCCAGCCTGCGGACTAGGGGAAGCGCAGATACGCAGTATTTT	CASLRTRGSADTQYF
many	TRBD2	TRBV9	TRBJ2-5	TGTGCCAGCAGCGAGCGGGACTGGGGAGAGACCCAGTACTTC	CASSERDWGETQYF
medium-sized	TRBD1	TRBV6-5	TRBJ2-7	TGTGCCAGCAGACCCGGGGACAGGGGCTACGAGCAGTACTTC	CASRPGDRGYEQYF
many	TRBD1	TRBV18	TRBJ1-1	TGTGCCAGCTCACCACAATTGGACAGGGGGGACACTGAAGCTTTCTTT	CASSPQLDRGDTEAFF
medium-sized	TRBD1	TRBV6-5	TRBJ2-1	TGTGCCAGCAGTCTCCGAGGGGGCGGTGAGCAGTTCTTC	CASSLRGGGEQFF
.	.	TRBV19	TRBJ2-1	TGTGCCAGTAGTTTTCGGCCCAGTAACGCCTACAATGAGCAGTTCTTC	CASSFRPSNAYNEQFF
few	.	TRBV4-1	TRBJ2-7	TGCGCCAGCAGCCGCGGGGACGGGCGGGACGAGCAGTACTTC	CASSRGDGRDEQYF
medium-sized	.	TRBV14	TRBJ1-4	TGTGCCAGCAGCCCGGGGAATGTGAAATTTGAAAAACTGTTTTTT	CASSPGNVKFEKLFF
many	.	TRBV5-4	TRBJ2-1	TGTGCCAGCAGCTTAAGGACAGCCGACAATGAGCAGTTCTTC	CASSLRTADNEQFF
many	TRBD1	TRBV12-3/TRBV12-4	TRBJ2-5	TGTGCCAGCAGTTCGACAGGGTCCCAAGAGACCCAGTACTTC	CASSSTGSQETQYF
medium-sized	TRBD1	TRBV5-1	TRBJ1-4	TGCGCCAGCAGCTTGGGGACAGGGGGCAATGAAAAACTGTTTTTT	CASSLGTGGNEKLFF
many	.	TRBV10-2	TRBJ1-1	TGCGCCAGCAGTGGTATTCAGATGAACACTGAAGCTTTCTTT	CASSGIQMNTEAFF
.	.	TRBV29-1	TRBJ2-5	TGCAGCGTGGGACTGTTCCAAGAGACCCAGTACTTC	CSVGLFQETQYF
many	.	TRBV15	TRBJ1-5	TGTGCCACCAGCAGAGATCTAACTCAGCCCCAGCATTTT	CATSRDLTQPQHF
many	.	TRBV29-1	TRBJ1-1	TGCAGCGTTGGCCGGTACAACACTGAAGCTTTCTTT	CSVGRYNTEAFF
few	TRBD2	TRBV20-1	TRBJ2-3	TGCAGTGCTAGAATGACTAGCGGGGAAGATACGCAGTATTTT	CSARMTSGEDTQYF
.	.	TRBV5-4	TRBJ2-1	TGTGCCAGCAGCTTGGACGGAAATGAGCAGTTCTTC	CASSLDGNEQFF
medium-sized	.	TRBV6-5	TRBJ2-1	TGTGCCAGCAGTTCTTGGGGGGAAGGGAATTCCCCAAATGAGCAGTTCTTC	CASSSWGEGNSPNEQFF
medium-sized	TRBD1	TRBV20-1	TRBJ2-1	TGCAGTGCTTCGGACAGGGTACACAATGAGCAGTTCTTC	CSASDRVHNEQFF
medium-sized	TRBD1	TRBV5-6	TRBJ2-1	TGTGCCAGCAGCCTAGGGACAGGGGGCTTCGGTGAGCAGTTCTTC	CASSLGTGGFGEQFF